This entry lists 3 T cell receptor beta chains sequenced from one sample in a study of T cells in Graves' hyperthyroidism and ophthalmopathy. TCR beta CDR3 regions were amplified from RNA. A set of HTBI primers served as the primers for a first-round RT-PCR of the TCR CDR3. Each CDR3 protein gets one entry after TCRdb re-called the multiplex PCR reads with MiXCR. The table includes roughly 300,000 distinct CDR3 sequences, around a fifth detected once. The sequenced material came from blood. Receptors were obtained from a woman aged 45-65 years with Graves' hyperthyroidism.

The sample holds many counts of this clonotype. The V and J genes are TRBV7-9 and TRBJ1-4; the D gene is possibly TRBD1 (6 bases). This CDR3 has 15 amino acids. Germline CDR1 and CDR2: SEHNR and FQNEAQ (reference sequence). V lost 5 bases to trimming and J lost 1 base, with 11 bases between them. The CDR3 nucleotides are TGTGCCAGCAGCCCATCAGGGGTAACTAATGAAAAACTGTTTTTT. Amino acid sequence: CASSPSGVTNEKLFF.

The chain is built from TRBV28 and TRBJ2-5; 8 positions agree with TRBD1. The J segment lost 2 bases and the V segment lost 5 bases, leaving 13 bases of the junction unmatched. The CDR3 spans 17 residues. Germline lookup yields CDR1 MDHEN and CDR2 SYDVKM. Written as DNA, the CDR3 is TGTGCCAGCAGTCCTCTTTGGGGCAGGGGGCGGCAAGAGACCCAGTACTTC. This sequence encodes CASSPLWGRGRQETQYF.

This clonotype showed up many times. The rearrangement uses TRBV7-2 and TRBJ1-4; TRBD1 is a possible D gene (5 bases). The CDR3 is 15 residues long. The germline V and J ends were trimmed by 5 bases and 3 bases, with 13 bases remaining between them. Looked up from germline, CDR1 is SGHTA and CDR2 is FQGNSA. CDR3 protein: CASSVPGRANEKLFF. CDR3 in DNA: TGTGCCAGCAGCGTTCCGGGACGAGCTAATGAAAAACTGTTTTTT. The variable domain in full, completed from reference TRBV7-2 and TRBJ1-4, reads GAGVSQSPSNKVTEKGKDVELRCDPISGHTALYWYRQSLGQGLEFLIYFQGNSAPDKSGLPSDRFSAERTGGSVSTLTIQRTQQEDSAVYLCASSVPGRANEKLFFGSGTQLSVL.